Listed here is a single TCR beta chain. What it binds is unknown. This sample was taken from a study of beta chain features in type 1 diabetes. Study-level results: No resolution was reached here on whether HLA type influences TCRB rearrangement. Within patients, naive, central memory and Treg TCRB repertoires seemed more similar than within healthy donors.

CD4+ cells of the naive, central memory, regulatory and stem cell-like memory types were sorted via CD45RO/CCR7/CD25/CD127/CD95/CD27. Since all of the isolated RNA was reverse transcribed, expressed TCRB transcripts were what got sequenced. The data were produced by immunoSEQ multiplex PCR, yet TCRdb's version contains in-frame clones alone and is incomplete. This table holds 350,000 to 450,000 clones, approximately 16% found once. This CDR3 region has 13 residues. J lost 7 bases, V lost 5 bases, and 6 bases had no gene match. Germline V gene data show CDR1 as MDHEN and CDR2 as SYDVKM. The clonotype was recovered from a woman between 18 and 29 years old in good health. The V and J genes are TRBV28 and TRBJ2-7; TRBD1 matches at 9 bases. Sequencing used naive CD4+ T cells from blood. The CDR3 reads CASSRDRAREQYF. As DNA, the CDR3 is TGTGCCAGCAGTAGGGACAGGGCGAGGGAGCAGTACTTC.